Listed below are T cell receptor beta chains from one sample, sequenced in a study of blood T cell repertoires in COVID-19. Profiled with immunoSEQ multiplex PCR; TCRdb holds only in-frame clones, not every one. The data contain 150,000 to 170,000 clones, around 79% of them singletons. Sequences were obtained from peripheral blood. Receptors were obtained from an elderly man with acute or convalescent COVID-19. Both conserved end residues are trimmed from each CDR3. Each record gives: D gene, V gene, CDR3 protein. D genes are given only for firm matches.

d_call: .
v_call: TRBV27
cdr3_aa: ASSLGANTGELF

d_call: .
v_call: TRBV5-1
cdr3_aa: ASSGLQGGNYGYT

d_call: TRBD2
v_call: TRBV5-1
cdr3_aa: ASSPALSGGPYNEQF

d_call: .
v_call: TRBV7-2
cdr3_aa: ASSLGFVGAPDTQY

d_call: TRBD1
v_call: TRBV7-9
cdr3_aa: ASSPGTALYNEQF

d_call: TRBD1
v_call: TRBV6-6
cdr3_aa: ASSYPQGESNSPLH

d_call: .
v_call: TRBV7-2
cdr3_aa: ASSRESGRETQY

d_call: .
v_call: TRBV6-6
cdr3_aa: ASRSRQVGTEAF

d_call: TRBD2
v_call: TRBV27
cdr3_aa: ASTGAGGGTDTQY

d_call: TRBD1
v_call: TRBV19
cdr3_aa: ASHGTGLTGGYT

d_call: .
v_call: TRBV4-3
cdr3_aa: ASSQDLNTGELF

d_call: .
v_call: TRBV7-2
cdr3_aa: ASSPNSYEQY

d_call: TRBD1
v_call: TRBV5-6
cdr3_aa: ASSRIRGWKGQETQY

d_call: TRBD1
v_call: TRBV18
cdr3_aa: ASSPQNRGTGNTIY

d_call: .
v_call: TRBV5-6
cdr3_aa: ASSLDGNSPLH

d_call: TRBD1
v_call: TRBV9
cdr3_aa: ASSIAPGQGKDGYT

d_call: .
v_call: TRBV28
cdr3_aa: ASSLGGIRSNQPQH

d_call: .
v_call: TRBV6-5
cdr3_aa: ASSYGVPSGNTIY

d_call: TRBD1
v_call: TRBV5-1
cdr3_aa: ASSSWTGGYNEQF

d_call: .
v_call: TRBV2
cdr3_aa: ASSRYKQGYYT

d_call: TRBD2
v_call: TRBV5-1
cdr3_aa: ASSLSSGGVKETQY

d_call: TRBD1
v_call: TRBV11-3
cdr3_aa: ASSHGTGGGYT

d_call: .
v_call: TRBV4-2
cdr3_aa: ASSQDYRHNNSPLH

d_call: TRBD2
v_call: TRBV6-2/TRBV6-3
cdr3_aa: ASSYRVSGASTDTQY

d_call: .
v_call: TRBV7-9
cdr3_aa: ASRAQGGTDTQY

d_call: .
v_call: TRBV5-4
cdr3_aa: ASSSGGGELF

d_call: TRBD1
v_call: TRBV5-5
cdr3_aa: ASSQGTDYGELF

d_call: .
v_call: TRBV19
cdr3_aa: ASSPRTVDSNQPQH

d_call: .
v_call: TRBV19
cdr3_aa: ASSIYGTNTEAF

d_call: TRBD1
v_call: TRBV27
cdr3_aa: ASSLSGQGMGYGYT

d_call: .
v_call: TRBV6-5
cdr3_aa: ASRQYYGYT

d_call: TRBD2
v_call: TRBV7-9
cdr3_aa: ASSLGLAGGLSTDTQY

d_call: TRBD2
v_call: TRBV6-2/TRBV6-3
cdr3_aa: ASSFWLAGLPNTGELF

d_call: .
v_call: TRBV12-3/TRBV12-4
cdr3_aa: ASSLTGSYGYT

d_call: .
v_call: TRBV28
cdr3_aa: ASTSSGPNTEAF

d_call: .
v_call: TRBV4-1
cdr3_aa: ASSPTFWGNTDTQY